Shown below are 32 T cell receptor beta chains from a single sample sequenced in a study of blood T cell repertoires in COVID-19 (dated by TCRdb to the early 2020s). Library preparation was by the immunoSEQ multiplex PCR assay. TCRdb provides this immuneACCESS table in a form limited to in-frame rearrangements. Some clones are lacking; in checked studies, under half of them reflect an unresolved V gene, and why the rest are absent is not known. This sample comprises 220,000 or so clones, around 86% of them detected only once. 8% to 10% of the sample rests with the top ten. The sample comprised peripheral blood. The receptors here all came from a woman older than 75 with COVID-19, enrolled during active disease.

A single count supports this clone. The CDR3 DNA reads TGTGCCAGCGGCGGGACAGGGGCGTACGAGCAGTACTTC. It codes for CASGGTGAYEQYF. V usage is TRBV2 and J usage is TRBJ2-5, with 10 bases fitting TRBD1. The J call may not be correct, given that the DNA end is closer to TRBJ2-7. The CDR3 covers 13 residues. Germline CDR1 SNHLY, CDR2 FYNNEI.

The chain combines TRBV28 with TRBJ1-2; 7 nucleotides match TRBD1. The germline V gene has CDR1 MDHEN and CDR2 SYDVKM. This CDR3 spans 14 amino acids. V lost 6 bases, J lost 0 bases, and 4 bases stayed unmatched. CDR3 in amino acids: CASRMTGSNYGYTF. The DNA of the CDR3 is TGTGCCAGCAGAATGACAGGGTCTAACTATGGCTACACCTTC.

CDR3 region: CASSPPTGLRHTIYF. CDR3 bases: TGCGCCAGCAGCCCTCCGACAGGGCTTCGGCACACCATATATTTT. This chain joins TRBV4-1 and TRBJ1-3; TRBD1 matches at 7 bases. J was trimmed by 8 bases and V by 4 bases; bases with no gene match: 11. This CDR3 region has 15 residues. CDR1 MGHRA and CDR2 YSYEKL come from the germline V gene.

The genes are TRBV28 and TRBJ1-1; 10 positions match TRBD1. CDR3 length equals 16 residues. Looked up from germline, CDR1 is MDHEN and CDR2 is SYDVKM. The V gene end was trimmed by 5 bases and the J gene end by 0 bases; junction bases not matched to a gene: 6. The CDR3 protein is CASSLRTGGLNTEAFF. Written as DNA, the CDR3 is TGTGCCAGCAGTCTCCGGACAGGGGGGCTGAACACTGAAGCTTTCTTT.

V is TRBV3-1 (or the pseudogene TRBV3-2) and J is TRBJ2-3; possibly TRBD2 for D (5 bases). V lost 0 bases, J lost 0 bases, and 7 bases lay in between. The CDR3 has 15 amino acids. In germline, CDR1 is LGHDT, CDR2 YNNKEL (reference sequence). CDR3 nucleotide sequence: TGTGCCAGCAGCCAAGACGGGGTCAGCACAGATACGCAGTATTTT. As protein: CASSQDGVSTDTQYF.

The CDR3 sequence is CASSLDRGAYGYTF. For the CDR3, the DNA is TGCGCCAGCAGCCTGGACAGGGGTGCCTATGGCTACACCTTC. V and J are TRBV5-1 and TRBJ1-2; 9 bases are shared with TRBD1. Trimming cost V 4 bases and J 4 bases; bases outside gene matches: 5. The CDR3 extends over 14 amino acids. CDR1 and CDR2 from the germline V gene are SGHRS and YFSETQ.

The V call is TRBV4-2, the J call TRBJ1-2, with D uncertain. In germline, CDR1 is LGHNA, CDR2 YNFKEQ. V was trimmed by 4 bases and J by 8 bases, leaving 14 bases between them. This CDR3 is 13 amino acids long. The CDR3 loop is CASSPDHIRGYTF. The CDR3 DNA reads TGTGCCAGCAGCCCGGATCACATCAGGGGCTACACCTTC.

This chain connects TRBV5-1 to TRBJ2-2; a possible D gene is TRBD1 (5 bases). The CDR3 has 13 amino acids. Trimming removed 1 base from V and 6 bases from J, with 7 bases in between. CDR1 is SGHRS, CDR2 YFSETQ, per germline. The CDR3 DNA reads as TGCGCCAGCAGCTTGATGGGGCCCGGGGAGCTGTTTTTT. Residues: CASSLMGPGELFF.

The V call is TRBV6-5, the J call TRBJ2-7; a weak D match, TRBD2 (6 bases). The V and J ends lost 7 bases and 3 bases respectively, with 19 bases between them. CDR1 is MNHEY, CDR2 SVGAGI, per germline. The CDR3 extends over 15 amino acids. CDR3 nucleotide sequence: TGTGCCAGCAAAATAGCGGTTCCCGCTCACTACGAGCAGTACTTC. It specifies CASKIAVPAHYEQYF.

CDR3 in amino acids: CASRPRGLNTDTQYF. CDR3 bases: TGTGCCAGCAGGCCTAGGGGACTAAACACAGATACGCAGTATTTT. The chain combines TRBV6-5 with TRBJ2-3, with 7 bases lining up with TRBD2. J lost 2 bases, V lost 6 bases, and 8 bases had no gene match. From germline, CDR1 is MNHEY and CDR2 SVGAGI. The CDR3 contains 15 residues.

This clone was seen a single time. The V gene is TRBV4-1, the J gene TRBJ1-3; D uncertain. The germline V and J ends were trimmed by 1 base and 2 bases, with 18 bases remaining between them. The CDR3 has 18 residues. Germline loops: CDR1 MGHRA, CDR2 YSYEKL. CDR3 bases: TGCGCCAGCAGCCAAGCCCTCCGGGGATCCTCTACTGGAAACACCATATATTTT. As protein: CASSQALRGSSTGNTIYF.

The rearrangement joins TRBV28 to TRBJ1-4; D is perhaps TRBD1 (5 bases). Trimming removed 5 bases from V and 4 bases from J, with 8 bases in between. The CDR3 loop spans 13 amino acids. Germline V gene data show CDR1 as MDHEN and CDR2 as SYDVKM. CDR3 protein: CASSQGINEKLFF. CDR3 nucleotide sequence: TGTGCCAGCAGTCAGGGAATTAATGAAAAACTGTTTTTT. The full variable domain, rest sourced from reference TRBV28 and TRBJ1-4, is DVKVTQSSRYLVKRTGEKVFLECVQDMDHENMFWYRQDPGLGLRLIYFSYDVKMKEKGDIPEGYSVSREKKERFSLILESASTNQTSMYLCASSQGINEKLFFGSGTQLSVL.

The chain links TRBV5-1 to TRBJ1-3, with D maybe TRBD1 (5 bases). Deletions cut 2 bases from V and 0 bases from J, with 9 bases between. The CDR3 is 15 residues long. The germline V gene encodes CDR1 SGHRS and CDR2 YFSETQ. The CDR3 here is CASSLDDSSGNTIYF. In DNA, the CDR3 is TGCGCCAGCAGCTTAGACGACAGCTCTGGAAACACCATATATTTT.

The CDR3 sequence: CASSPTGGPYYGYTF. CDR3 coding DNA: TGTGCCAGCAGCCCTACGGGAGGCCCCTACTATGGCTACACCTTC. The chain links TRBV3-1 (or the pseudogene TRBV3-2) to TRBJ1-2; D unclear. CDR1 is LGHDT and CDR2 is YNNKEL in the germline V gene (reference sequence). V was shortened by 4 bases and J by 3 bases, with 15 bases between the two germline ends. There are 15 residues in the CDR3.

The chain employs TRBV2 and TRBJ1-2; possibly TRBD1 for D (6 bases). Trimming took off 9 bases at V and 5 bases at J, with 10 bases between the two ends. The CDR3 extends over 11 amino acids. Per the germline V gene, CDR1 is SNHLY and CDR2 is FYNNEI. The CDR3 DNA follows: TGTGCCAGTAGACAGGAATATGGCTACACCTTC. It is translated as CASRQEYGYTF. Full variable domain (missing parts from reference TRBV2 and TRBJ1-2): EPEVTQTPSHQVTQMGQEVILRCVPISNHLYFYWYRQILGQKVEFLVSFYNNEISEKSEIFDDQFSVERPDGSNFTLKIRSTKLEDSAMYFCASRQEYGYTFGSGTRLTVV.

In its sample, this clone was seen once. The chain carries TRBV3-1 (or the pseudogene TRBV3-2) and TRBJ1-1; TRBD1 matches 8 bases. The germline CDR1 and CDR2 sequences are LGHDT and YNNKEL (reference sequence). There are 17 residues in the CDR3. Trimming took 0 bases from V and 1 from J; bases not matched to a gene: 7. CDR3 coding DNA: TGTGCCAGCAGCCAAGATCCTTACAGGGGGAAGAACACTGAAGCTTTCTTT. The encoded protein is CASSQDPYRGKNTEAFF.

This chain joins TRBV29-1 and TRBJ1-3, with TRBD1 matching over 9 bases. Germline V gene lookup returns CDR1 SQVTM and CDR2 ANQGSEA. The V and J ends lost 4 bases and 1 base, in that order; junction bases with no gene match: 5. The CDR3 is 15 amino acids. The DNA for the CDR3 is TGCAGCGTTGGGGAGGACAGGGGATCTGGAAACACCATATATTTT. Its translation: CSVGEDRGSGNTIYF. The variable domain in full, completed from reference TRBV29-1 and TRBJ1-3, reads SAVISQKPSRDICQRGTSLTIQCQVDSQVTMMFWYRQQPGQSLTLIATANQGSEATYESGFVIDKFPISRPNLTFSTLTVSNMSPEDSSIYLCSVGEDRGSGNTIYFGEGSWLTVV.

This clone was found once. This chain connects TRBV24-1 to TRBJ2-5, with D tentatively TRBD2 (6 bases). This CDR3 is built from 15 residues. Germline V gives CDR1 KGHDR, CDR2 SFDVKD. The V and J ends lost 5 bases and 2 bases respectively, with 14 bases between them. The CDR3 DNA reads TGTGCCACCAGTGGGCTAGCGACCGGACAAGAGACCCAGTACTTC. Encoded protein: CATSGLATGQETQYF.

The chain is built from TRBV6-4 and TRBJ1-6, with a weak D call TRBD1 (5 bases). The CDR3 contains 11 residues. CDR1 is MRHNA, CDR2 SNTAGT, per germline. CDR3 DNA: TGTGAGGGAGGGGCGAATTCACCCCTCCACTTT. This gives the protein CEGGANSPLHF.

The rearrangement links TRBV19 to TRBJ1-4, with 10 bases that match TRBD1. Germline trimming cut 6 bases from V and 8 bases from J; bases unmatched to any gene: 3. This CDR3 is 13 amino acids long. CDR1 is LNHDA and CDR2 is SQIVND in the germline V gene (reference sequence). As DNA, the CDR3 is TGTGCCAGTAGCCGGACAGGGGGGGAAAAACTGTTTTTT. Translated: CASSRTGGEKLFF.

This clone was seen just once. The V call is TRBV30, the J call TRBJ1-2; D uncertain. The CDR3 is 10 amino acids. Germline values: CDR1 GTSNPN, CDR2 SVGIG (reference sequence). Deletions cut 5 bases from V and 7 bases from J, with 8 bases between. The CDR3 DNA reads as TGTGCCTGGCAAGCGGGTGGCTACACCTTC. Protein product: CAWQAGGYTF.

This chain connects TRBV7-2 to TRBJ1-1; D ambiguous. The germline CDR1 and CDR2 sequences are SGHTA and FQGNSA. Trimming cost V 3 bases and J 7 bases, with 6 bases left between them. CDR3 length: 11 residues. CDR3 bases: TGTGCCAGCAGCTTGAGTCTTGAAGCTTTCTTT. As protein: CASSLSLEAFF. The variable domain in full, completed from reference TRBV7-2 and TRBJ1-1, reads GAGVSQSPSNKVTEKGKDVELRCDPISGHTALYWYRQSLGQGLEFLIYFQGNSAPDKSGLPSDRFSAERTGGSVSTLTIQRTQQEDSAVYLCASSLSLEAFFGQGTRLTVV.

This clone is a singleton in its sample. The chain couples TRBV19 to TRBJ2-7; tentative D call: TRBD1 (6 bases). Germline V CDR1 and CDR2: LNHDA, SQIVND (reference sequence). Trimming stripped 4 bases from V and 3 bases from J, with 10 bases between. The CDR3 runs 13 residues. The CDR3 protein is CASSRQGGYEQYF. The CDR3 DNA reads as TGTGCCAGTAGTAGACAAGGGGGCTACGAGCAGTACTTC.

The J gene is TRBJ1-2, the V gene TRBV7-9; 7 bases align to TRBD1. Trimming cost V 7 bases and J 6 bases; bases outside gene matches: 8. The germline V gene has CDR1 SEHNR and CDR2 FQNEAQ (reference sequence). The CDR3 loop spans 13 amino acids. The CDR3 sequence: CASTGQQSDGYTF. Here the CDR3 DNA reads TGTGCCAGCACGGGACAGCAATCGGATGGCTACACCTTC. The complete variable domain, with remaining parts taken from reference TRBV7-9 and TRBJ1-2, reads DTGVSQNPRHKITKRGQNVTFRCDPISEHNRLYWYRQTLGQGPEFLTYFQNEAQLEKSRLLSDRFSAERPKGSFSTLEIQRTEQGDSAMYLCASTGQQSDGYTFGSGTRLTVV.

The chain is built from TRBV2 and TRBJ2-2; possible D gene TRBD1, 5 bases. Germline V lookup: CDR1 SNHLY, CDR2 FYNNEI. V was cut by 6 bases and J by 6 bases, with 11 bases left in between. This CDR3 has 13 amino acids. The CDR3 DNA reads TGTGCCAGCAGACAGGAACAGTCCGGGGAGCTGTTTTTT. This codes for CASRQEQSGELFF. The full variable domain, completed using reference TRBV2 and TRBJ2-2, is EPEVTQTPSHQVTQMGQEVILRCVPISNHLYFYWYRQILGQKVEFLVSFYNNEISEKSEIFDDQFSVERPDGSNFTLKIRSTKLEDSAMYFCASRQEQSGELFFGEGSRLTVL.

The J gene is TRBJ1-2, the V gene TRBV7-9; perhaps TRBD1 as D (5 bases). V lost 3 bases and J lost 6, with 17 bases in between. The CDR3 is 15 amino acids. Germline V CDR1 and CDR2: SEHNR, FQNEAQ (reference sequence). In nucleotides, the CDR3 is TGTGCCAGCAGCTTGGGGACTCCCCTGGAAGATGGCTACACCTTC. It translates to CASSLGTPLEDGYTF.

This clone was found once. The rearrangement joins TRBV3-1 (or the pseudogene TRBV3-2) to TRBJ1-1; D might be TRBD1 (5 bases). This CDR3 spans 16 amino acids. Germline V CDR1 and CDR2: LGHDT, YNNKEL (reference sequence). V lost 1 base to trimming and J lost 4 bases, with 16 bases between them. The DNA of the CDR3 is TGTGCCAGCAGCCAAGTGGGCCCAGCCAGGGTCACTGAAGCTTTCTTT. Translated: CASSQVGPARVTEAFF.

V is TRBV24-1 and J is TRBJ1-5; D is uncertain. The CDR3 loop spans 13 amino acids. Deletions cut 2 bases from V and 4 bases from J, with 5 bases between. Germline lookup yields CDR1 KGHDR and CDR2 SFDVKD. CDR3 sequence (DNA): TGTGCCACCAGTGATTCGCAGAATCAGCCCCAGCATTTT. It is translated as CATSDSQNQPQHF.

The chain has TRBV5-4 and TRBJ1-3; D remains unclear. The CDR3 is 16 amino acids. The V gene's germline CDR1 is SGHNT and CDR2 YYREEE (reference sequence). The V end lost 4 bases, the J end lost 1 base, and 15 bases lay between the germline ends. This chain's CDR3 is CASSPTQGRSGNTIYF. Here the CDR3 DNA reads TGTGCCAGCAGCCCTACCCAAGGGAGATCTGGAAACACCATATATTTT.

CDR3 sequence: CAVSRGQGFYGYTF. CDR3 nucleotides: TGTGCCGTCTCCCGGGGACAGGGGTTCTATGGCTACACCTTC. This sequence joins TRBV19 and TRBJ1-2; TRBD1 matches at 10 bases. This CDR3 has 14 residues. Per germline, CDR1 LNHDA and CDR2 SQIVND (reference sequence). V lost 11 bases and J lost 4; bases outside the gene matches: 10.

This chain's CDR3 is CASSYRSGRRETQYF. CDR3 DNA sequence: TGTGCCAGCAGTTACCGAAGCGGGAGAAGAGAGACCCAGTACTTC. This chain joins TRBV6-2 or TRBV6-3 and TRBJ2-5, with 8 bases aligning to TRBD2. Losses at the gene ends were 2 bases for V and 4 bases for J; bases not matched to a gene: 6. Per germline, CDR1 MNHEY and CDR2 SVGEGT. The CDR3 has 15 amino acids.

Here the CDR3 reads CASSLDRSSGNTIYF. CDR3 in DNA: TGTGCCAGCAGCTTAGACAGAAGCTCTGGAAACACCATATATTTT. The V and J genes are TRBV7-2 and TRBJ1-3; D uncertain. Germline CDR1 and CDR2: SGHTA and FQGNSA. V lost 1 base to trimming and J lost 0 bases, with 7 bases between them. The CDR3 spans 15 residues. Supplemented by reference TRBV7-2 and TRBJ1-3, the full variable domain reads GAGVSQSPSNKVTEKGKDVELRCDPISGHTALYWYRQSLGQGLEFLIYFQGNSAPDKSGLPSDRFSAERTGGSVSTLTIQRTQQEDSAVYLCASSLDRSSGNTIYFGEGSWLTVV.